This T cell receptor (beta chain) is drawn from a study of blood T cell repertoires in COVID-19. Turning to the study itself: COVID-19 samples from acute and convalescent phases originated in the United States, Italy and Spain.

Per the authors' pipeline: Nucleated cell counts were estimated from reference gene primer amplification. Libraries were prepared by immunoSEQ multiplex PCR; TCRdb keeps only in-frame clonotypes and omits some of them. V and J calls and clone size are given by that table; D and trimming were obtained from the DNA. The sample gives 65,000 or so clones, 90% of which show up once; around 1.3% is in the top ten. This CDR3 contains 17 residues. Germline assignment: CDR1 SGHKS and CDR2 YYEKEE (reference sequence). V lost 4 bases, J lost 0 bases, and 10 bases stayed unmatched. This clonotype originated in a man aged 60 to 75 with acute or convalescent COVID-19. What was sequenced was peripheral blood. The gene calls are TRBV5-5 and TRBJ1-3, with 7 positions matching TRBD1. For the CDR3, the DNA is TGTGCCAGCAGCCCCGCCGGAGGGACAGTCTCTGGAAACACCATATATTTT. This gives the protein CASSPAGGTVSGNTIYF.